The next 6 T cell receptor beta chains were all read from a single sample in a study of PD-L1 blockade in urothelial cancer. As for time point: peripheral blood 6 weeks after treatment start. Sequencing used immunoSEQ multiplex PCR; TCRdb keeps in-frame clones, though not all of them. This table holds tens of thousands of clones, around three quarters found once. The sample was PBMCs, taken around atezolizumab (anti-PD-L1) treatment. These receptors were collected from a man aged 70 or older with urothelial cancer.

The gene calls are TRBV28 and TRBJ2-3, with 7 bases that match TRBD2. Germline V CDR1 and CDR2: MDHEN, SYDVKM. The CDR3 length is 14 residues. J gave up 9 bases and V 5 bases, and 11 bases lay outside the gene matches. This CDR3 is CASSPRTSGVTQYF. The CDR3 nucleotides are TGTGCCAGCAGTCCCCGGACTAGTGGAGTAACGCAGTATTTT.

The V and J genes are TRBV10-1 and TRBJ2-5; 12 nucleotides align to TRBD1. V shed 6 bases, J shed 2 bases, and the junction held 4 bases outside the gene matches. The V gene's germline CDR1 is WNHNN and CDR2 SYGVQD (reference sequence). This CDR3 region has 15 residues. The CDR3 DNA sequence: TGCGCCAGCAGGGGACAGGGGGCCCCACAAGAGACCCAGTACTTC. It encodes CASRGQGAPQETQYF.

J is TRBJ1-3 and V is TRBV9; 10 bases line up with TRBD1. Germline CDR1 and CDR2: SGDLS and YYNGEE. This CDR3 has 17 amino acids. The V and J ends lost 0 bases and 0 bases, in that order; junction bases with no gene match: 3. CDR3 nucleotide sequence: TGTGCCAGCAGCGTAGCGACAGGGGGCCCCTCTGGAAACACCATATATTTT. Translation gives CASSVATGGPSGNTIYF.

The rearrangement links TRBV23-1 to TRBJ2-4; TRBD1 might be the D (6 bases). TRBV23-1 is annotated as an ORF whose role is uncertain. Trimming removed 0 bases at V and 7 bases at J, with 19 bases between. The CDR3 length is 17 residues. Written as DNA, the CDR3 is TGCGCCAGCAGTCAATCGAGGGCAGGGGAAGGGGTGAACATTCAGTACTTC. It is translated as CASSQSRAGEGVNIQYF.

The CDR3 bases are TGTGCCGTACTCCCATCAGGGGGGAACACTGAAGCTTTCTTT. It translates to CAVLPSGGNTEAFF. The chain employs TRBV10-3 and TRBJ1-1; TRBD1 matches 7 bases. The CDR3 loop spans 14 amino acids. The germline gives CDR1 ENHRY, CDR2 SYGVKD. The J segment lost 1 base and the V segment lost 11 bases, leaving 10 bases of the junction unmatched.

The chain has TRBV7-8 and TRBJ2-5, with a tentative D call TRBD2 (5 bases). CDR1 is SGHVS, CDR2 FQNEAQ, per germline. Trimming stripped 2 bases from V and 2 bases from J, with 15 bases between. This CDR3 region has 16 residues. CDR3 nucleotide sequence: TGTGCCAGCAGCTTATTGACCGGGAAGCTTCAAGAGACCCAGTACTTC. Translation: CASSLLTGKLQETQYF. Variable domain in full (rest from reference TRBV7-8 and TRBJ2-5): GAGVSQSPRYKVAKRGQDVALRCDPISGHVSLFWYQQALGQGPEFLTYFQNEAQLDKSGLPSDRFFAERPEGSVSTLKIQRTQQEDSAVYLCASSLLTGKLQETQYFGPGTRLLVL.